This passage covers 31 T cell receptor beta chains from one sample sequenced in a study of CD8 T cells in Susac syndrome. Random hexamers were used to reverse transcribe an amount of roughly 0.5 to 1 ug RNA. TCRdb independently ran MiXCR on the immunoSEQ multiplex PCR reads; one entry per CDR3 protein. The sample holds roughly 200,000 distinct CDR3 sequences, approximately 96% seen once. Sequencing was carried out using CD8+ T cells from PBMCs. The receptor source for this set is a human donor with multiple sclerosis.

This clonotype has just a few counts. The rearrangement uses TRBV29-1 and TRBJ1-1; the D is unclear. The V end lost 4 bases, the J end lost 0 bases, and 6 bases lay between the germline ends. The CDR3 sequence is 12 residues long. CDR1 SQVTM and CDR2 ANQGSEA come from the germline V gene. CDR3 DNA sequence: TGCAGCGTTGGTAGATTGAACACTGAAGCTTTCTTT. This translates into CSVGRLNTEAFF.

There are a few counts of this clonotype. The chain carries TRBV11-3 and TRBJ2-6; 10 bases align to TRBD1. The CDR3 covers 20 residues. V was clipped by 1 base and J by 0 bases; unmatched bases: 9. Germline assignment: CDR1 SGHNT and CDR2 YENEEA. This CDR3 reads CASSLVGGQGMYSGANVLTF. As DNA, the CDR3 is TGTGCCAGCAGCTTAGTCGGGGGACAGGGGATGTACTCTGGGGCCAACGTCCTGACTTTC.

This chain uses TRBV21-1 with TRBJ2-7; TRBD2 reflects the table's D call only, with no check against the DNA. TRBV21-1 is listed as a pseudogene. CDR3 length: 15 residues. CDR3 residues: CASSPAEGGSYEQYF. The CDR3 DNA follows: TGTGCCAGCAGCCCCGCTGAGGGAGGCTCCTACGAGCAGTACTTC.

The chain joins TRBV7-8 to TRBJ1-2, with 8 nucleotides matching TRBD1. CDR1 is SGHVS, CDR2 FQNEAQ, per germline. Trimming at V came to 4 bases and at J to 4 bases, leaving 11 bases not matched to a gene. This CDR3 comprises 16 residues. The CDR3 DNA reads TGTGCCAGCAGCTCGTCAGGGGGCCAGGGTCCCTATGGCTACACCTTC. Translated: CASSSSGGQGPYGYTF.

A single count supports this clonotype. CDR3 sequence: CASSVGTSEQYF. CDR3 sequence (DNA): TGTGCCAGCAGCGTCGGGACTTCCGAGCAGTACTTC. This chain connects TRBV2 to TRBJ2-7, with D perhaps TRBD2 (6 bases). The CDR3 loop spans 12 amino acids. Germline CDR1 reads SNHLY; CDR2 reads FYNNEI. Deletions cut 6 bases from V and 6 bases from J, with 12 bases between.

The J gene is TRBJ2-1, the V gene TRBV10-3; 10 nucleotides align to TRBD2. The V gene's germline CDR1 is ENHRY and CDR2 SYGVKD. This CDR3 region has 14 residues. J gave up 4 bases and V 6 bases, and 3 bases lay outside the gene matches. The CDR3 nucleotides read TGTGCCATCAGACTAGCGGGGTATTACAATGAGCAGTTCTTC. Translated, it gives CAIRLAGYYNEQFF.

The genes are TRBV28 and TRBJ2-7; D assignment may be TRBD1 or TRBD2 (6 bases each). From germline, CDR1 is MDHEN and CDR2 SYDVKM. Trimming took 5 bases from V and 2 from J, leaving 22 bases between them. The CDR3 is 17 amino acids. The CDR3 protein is CASSLRSMGGSAYEQYF. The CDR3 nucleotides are TGTGCCAGCAGTCTAAGGTCGATGGGGGGCTCGGCCTACGAGCAGTACTTC.

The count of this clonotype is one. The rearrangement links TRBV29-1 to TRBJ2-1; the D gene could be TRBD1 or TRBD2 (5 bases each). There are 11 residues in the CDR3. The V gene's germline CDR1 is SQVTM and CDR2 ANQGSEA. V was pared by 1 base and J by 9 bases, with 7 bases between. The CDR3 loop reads CSVEGGFEQFF. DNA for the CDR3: TGCAGCGTTGAAGGGGGGTTTGAGCAGTTCTTC.

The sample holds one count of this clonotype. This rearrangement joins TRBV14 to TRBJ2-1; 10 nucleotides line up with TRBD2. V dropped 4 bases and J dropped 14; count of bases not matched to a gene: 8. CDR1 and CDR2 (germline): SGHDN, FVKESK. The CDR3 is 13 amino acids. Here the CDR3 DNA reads TGTGCCAGCAGCCCAAGTCTAGCGGGAGTGGAGTTCTTC. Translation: CASSPSLAGVEFF.

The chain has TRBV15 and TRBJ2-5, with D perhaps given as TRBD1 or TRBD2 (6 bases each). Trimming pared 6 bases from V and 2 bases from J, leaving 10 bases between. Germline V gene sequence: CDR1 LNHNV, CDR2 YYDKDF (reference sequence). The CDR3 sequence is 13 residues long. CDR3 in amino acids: CATRGGGQETQYF. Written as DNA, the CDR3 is TGTGCCACCAGAGGAGGGGGGCAAGAGACCCAGTACTTC.

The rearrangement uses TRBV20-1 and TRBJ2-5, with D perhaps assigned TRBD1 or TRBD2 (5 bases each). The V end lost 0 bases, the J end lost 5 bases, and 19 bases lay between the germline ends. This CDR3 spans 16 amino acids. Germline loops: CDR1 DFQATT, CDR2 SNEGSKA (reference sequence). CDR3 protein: CSARDVGPRGGETQYF. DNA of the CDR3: TGCAGTGCTAGAGATGTGGGGCCCCGGGGTGGTGAGACCCAGTACTTC.

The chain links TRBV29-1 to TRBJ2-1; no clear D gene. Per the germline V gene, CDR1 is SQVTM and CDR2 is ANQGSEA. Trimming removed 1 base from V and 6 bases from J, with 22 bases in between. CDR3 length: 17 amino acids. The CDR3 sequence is CSVEAKFRAQATNEQFF. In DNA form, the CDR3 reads TGCAGCGTTGAAGCAAAGTTTCGAGCCCAAGCGACCAATGAGCAGTTCTTC.

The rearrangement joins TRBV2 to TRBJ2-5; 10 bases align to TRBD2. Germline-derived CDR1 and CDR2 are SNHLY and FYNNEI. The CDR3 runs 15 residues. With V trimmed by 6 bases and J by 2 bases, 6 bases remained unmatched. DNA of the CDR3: TGTGCCAGCAGGGCGGGACTAGCGATTCAAGAGACCCAGTACTTC. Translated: CASRAGLAIQETQYF.

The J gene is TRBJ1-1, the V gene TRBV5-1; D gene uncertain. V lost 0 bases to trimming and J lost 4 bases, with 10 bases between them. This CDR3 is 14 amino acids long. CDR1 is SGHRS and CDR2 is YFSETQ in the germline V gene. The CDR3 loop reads CASSLVGVSTEAFF. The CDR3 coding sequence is TGCGCCAGCAGCTTGGTCGGCGTAAGCACTGAAGCTTTCTTT.

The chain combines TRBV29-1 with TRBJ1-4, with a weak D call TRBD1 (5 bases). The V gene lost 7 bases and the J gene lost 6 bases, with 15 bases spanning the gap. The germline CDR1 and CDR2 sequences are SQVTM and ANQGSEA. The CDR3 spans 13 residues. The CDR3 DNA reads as TGCAGCGCCCAGGGAGGTTGGGATGAAAAACTGTTTTTT. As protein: CSAQGGWDEKLFF.

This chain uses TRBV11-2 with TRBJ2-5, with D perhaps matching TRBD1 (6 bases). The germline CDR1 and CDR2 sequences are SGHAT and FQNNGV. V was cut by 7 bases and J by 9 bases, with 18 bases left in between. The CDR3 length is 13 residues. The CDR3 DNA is TGTGCCAGCAAGACAGGCAGACGAGGGGCCCAGTACTTC. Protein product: CASKTGRRGAQYF.

In DNA, the CDR3 is TGTGCCAGCAGCTTGACGGACCCGAACACAGATACGCAGTATTTT. Its protein product is CASSLTDPNTDTQYF. V and J are TRBV27 and TRBJ2-3; D not resolved. This CDR3 spans 15 amino acids. Per the germline V gene, CDR1 is MNHEY and CDR2 is SMNVEV (reference sequence). Trimming stripped 6 bases from V and 2 bases from J, with 15 bases between.

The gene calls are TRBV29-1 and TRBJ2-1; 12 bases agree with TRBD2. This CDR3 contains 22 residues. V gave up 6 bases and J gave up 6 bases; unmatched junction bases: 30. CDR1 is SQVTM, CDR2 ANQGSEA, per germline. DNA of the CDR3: TGCAGCGTCTTGAGTTGGACAGGGTCTAGCGGGAGGGCCTCATTAGTGGCCAATGAGCAGTTCTTC. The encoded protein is CSVLSWTGSSGRASLVANEQFF.

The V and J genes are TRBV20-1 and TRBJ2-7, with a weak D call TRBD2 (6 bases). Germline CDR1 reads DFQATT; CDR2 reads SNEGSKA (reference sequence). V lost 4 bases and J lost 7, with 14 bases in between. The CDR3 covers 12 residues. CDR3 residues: CSATDPAGEQYF. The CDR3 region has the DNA TGCAGTGCTACGGACCCGGCGGGGGAGCAGTACTTC.

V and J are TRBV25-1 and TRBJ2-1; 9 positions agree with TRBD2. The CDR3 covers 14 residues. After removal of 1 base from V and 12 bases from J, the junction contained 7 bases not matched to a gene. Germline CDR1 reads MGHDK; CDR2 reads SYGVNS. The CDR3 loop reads CASSESGSGGPQFF. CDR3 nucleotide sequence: TGTGCCAGCAGTGAATCGGGCAGCGGGGGGCCGCAGTTCTTC.

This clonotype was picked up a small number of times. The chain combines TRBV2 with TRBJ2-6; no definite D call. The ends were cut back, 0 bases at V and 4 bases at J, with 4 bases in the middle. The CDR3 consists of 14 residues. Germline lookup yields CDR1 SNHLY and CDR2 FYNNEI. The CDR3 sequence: CASSEASGANVLTF. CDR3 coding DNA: TGTGCCAGCAGTGAAGCATCCGGGGCCAACGTCCTGACTTTC.

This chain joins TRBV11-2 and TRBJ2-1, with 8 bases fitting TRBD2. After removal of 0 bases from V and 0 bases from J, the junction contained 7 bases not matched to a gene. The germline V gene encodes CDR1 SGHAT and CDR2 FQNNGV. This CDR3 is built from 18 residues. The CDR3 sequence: CASSLEAGVTSSYNEQFF. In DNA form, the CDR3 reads TGTGCCAGCAGCTTAGAAGCGGGGGTTACTAGCTCCTACAATGAGCAGTTCTTC. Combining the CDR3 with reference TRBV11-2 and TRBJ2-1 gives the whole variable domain EAGVAQSPRYKIIEKRQSVAFWCNPISGHATLYWYQQILGQGPKLLIQFQNNGVVDDSQLPKDRFSAERLKGVDSTLKIQPAKLEDSAVYLCASSLEAGVTSSYNEQFFGPGTRLTVL.

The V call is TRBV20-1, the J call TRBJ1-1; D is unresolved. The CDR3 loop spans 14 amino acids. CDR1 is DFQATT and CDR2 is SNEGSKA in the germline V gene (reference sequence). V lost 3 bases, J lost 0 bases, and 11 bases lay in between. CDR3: CSARSGIMNTEAFF. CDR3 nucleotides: TGCAGTGCTAGGTCTGGGATAATGAACACTGAAGCTTTCTTT.

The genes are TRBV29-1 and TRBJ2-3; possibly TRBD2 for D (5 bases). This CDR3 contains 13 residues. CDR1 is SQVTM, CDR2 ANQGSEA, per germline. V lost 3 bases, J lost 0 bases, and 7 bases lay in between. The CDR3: CSVERASTDTQYF. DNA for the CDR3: TGCAGCGTTGAGAGGGCGAGCACAGATACGCAGTATTTT.

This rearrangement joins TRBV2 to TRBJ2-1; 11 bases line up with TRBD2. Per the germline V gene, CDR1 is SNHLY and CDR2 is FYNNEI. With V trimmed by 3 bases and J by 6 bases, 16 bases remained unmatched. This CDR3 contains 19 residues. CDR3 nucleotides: TGTGCCAGCAGTGATGGGTACCTTAGCGGGAGGGCCGAACCCAATGAGCAGTTCTTC. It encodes CASSDGYLSGRAEPNEQFF.

The CDR3, as DNA: TGTGCCAGCATTGGGACCCCGGAGGGACCCCTCCACTTT. The encoded protein is CASIGTPEGPLHF. The chain carries TRBV6-6 and TRBJ1-6, with D possibly matching TRBD1 (5 bases). The ends were cut back, 7 bases at V and 12 bases at J, with 16 bases in the middle. This CDR3 has 13 amino acids. CDR1 and CDR2 from the germline V gene are MNHNY and SVGAGI (reference sequence).

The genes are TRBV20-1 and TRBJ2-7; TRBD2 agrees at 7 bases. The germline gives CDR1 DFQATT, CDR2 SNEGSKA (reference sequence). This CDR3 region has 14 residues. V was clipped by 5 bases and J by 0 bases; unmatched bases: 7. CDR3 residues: CSALSGQHSYEQYF. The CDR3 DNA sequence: TGCAGTGCTCTTAGCGGGCAACACTCCTACGAGCAGTACTTC.

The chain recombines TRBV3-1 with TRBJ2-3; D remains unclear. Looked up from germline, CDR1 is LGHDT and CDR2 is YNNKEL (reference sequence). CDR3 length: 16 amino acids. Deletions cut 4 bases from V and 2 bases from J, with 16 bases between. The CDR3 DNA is TGTGCCAGCAGCCCAACCGGAAGGGCCTTCACAGATACGCAGTATTTT. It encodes CASSPTGRAFTDTQYF.

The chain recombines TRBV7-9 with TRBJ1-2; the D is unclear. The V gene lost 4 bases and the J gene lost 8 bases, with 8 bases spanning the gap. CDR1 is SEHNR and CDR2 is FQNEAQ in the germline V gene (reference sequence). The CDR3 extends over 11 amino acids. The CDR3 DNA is TGTGCCAGCAGCTCGTATCTGGGCTACACCTTC. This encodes CASSSYLGYTF.

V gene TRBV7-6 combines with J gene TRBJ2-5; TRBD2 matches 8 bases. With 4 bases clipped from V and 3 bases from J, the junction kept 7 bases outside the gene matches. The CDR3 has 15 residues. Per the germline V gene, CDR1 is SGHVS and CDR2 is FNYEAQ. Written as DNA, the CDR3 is TGTGCCAGCAGCTCCATAGGACTAGCTGAAGAGACCCAGTACTTC. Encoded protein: CASSSIGLAEETQYF.

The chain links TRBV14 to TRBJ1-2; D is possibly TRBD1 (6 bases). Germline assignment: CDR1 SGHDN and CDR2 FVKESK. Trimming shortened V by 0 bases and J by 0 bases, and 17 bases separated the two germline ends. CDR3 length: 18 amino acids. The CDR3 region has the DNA TGTGCCAGCAGCCAAGATTTGGACAGCAGTGACCCTAACTATGGCTACACCTTC. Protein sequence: CASSQDLDSSDPNYGYTF.